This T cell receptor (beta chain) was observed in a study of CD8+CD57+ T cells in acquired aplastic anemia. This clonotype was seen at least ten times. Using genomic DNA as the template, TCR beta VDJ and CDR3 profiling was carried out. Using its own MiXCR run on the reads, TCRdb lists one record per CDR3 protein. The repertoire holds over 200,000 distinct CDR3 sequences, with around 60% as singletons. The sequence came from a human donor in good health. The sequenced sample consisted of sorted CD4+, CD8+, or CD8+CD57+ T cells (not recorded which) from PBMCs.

The CDR3 sequence: CASSYRAADWEDNEQFF. Here the CDR3 DNA reads TGTGCCAGCAGCTATAGGGCCGCGGACTGGGAGGACAATGAGCAGTTCTTC. V gene TRBV12-3 or TRBV12-4 combines with J gene TRBJ2-1; D possibly corresponds to TRBD2 (6 bases). Trimming took 6 bases from V and 5 from J, leaving 23 bases between them. This CDR3 comprises 17 residues.